This TCR beta chain was observed in a study of blood T cell repertoires in COVID-19. As for the study in general: The cDNA or gDNA used as material had been derived from T cells, B-cell-depleted T cells, or PBMCs.

This CDR3 has 13 residues. V lost 6 bases and J 9 bases, leaving 17 bases between the germline ends. Germline CDR1 SGHDN, CDR2 FVKESK. There are a few counts of this clone. This table comes from immunoSEQ multiplex PCR, and its TCRdb copy is limited to in-frame clones, with some not included. The sample has around 300,000 clones, 75% to 90% seen once. Sequencing was carried out using peripheral blood. This clonotype originated in a man aged 18-30 years with active or convalescent COVID-19. The chain uses TRBV14 and TRBJ1-1; D is possibly TRBD1 (6 bases). This CDR3 reads CASSRIQGVQAFF. CDR3 DNA: TGTGCCAGCAGTCGGATACAGGGAGTCCAAGCTTTCTTT. The complete variable domain, with remaining parts taken from reference TRBV14 and TRBJ1-1, reads EAGVTQFPSHSVIEKGQTVTLRCDPISGHDNLYWYRRVMGKEIKFLLHFVKESKQDESGMPNNRFLAERTGGTYSTLKVQPAELEDSGVYFCASSRIQGVQAFFGQGTRLTVV.